This T cell receptor (beta chain) was recorded in a study of blood T cell repertoires in COVID-19. Study-wide background: There were acute and convalescent COVID-19 samples, and they came from the United States, Italy and Spain. From T cells, B-cell-depleted T cells, or PBMCs came the material, which was cDNA or gDNA.

TCRdb's table, derived via immunoSEQ multiplex PCR, lists solely in-frame clones and lacks some. The sample has fewer than 300,000 clones, 86% seen once; the top ten hold about a sixth. Germline lookup yields CDR1 SEHNR and CDR2 FQNEAQ (reference sequence). The V gene lost 3 bases and the J gene lost 4 bases, with 4 bases spanning the gap. The CDR3 consists of 12 residues. Participant-reported clinical history was the basis for cohort assignment. The chain couples TRBV7-9 to TRBJ1-5; D is unresolved. The origin of this receptor is a man aged 18 to 30 who had recovered from COVID-19. The sample comprised PBMCs or T cells enriched from blood (not recorded which). This CDR3 is CASSFQNQPQHF. The CDR3 DNA is TGTGCCAGCAGCTTTCAAAATCAGCCCCAGCATTTT.